This note documents a single TCR beta chain sequence. Its antigen remains undetermined. No quality values exist for individual bases; no much larger clone is one base distant. V was cut back by 4 bases and J by 3 bases, leaving a gap of 13 bases between them. Inclusive of the bounding cysteine and phenylalanine, the CDR3 is 15 residues long. Of the read, only the CDR3 DNA is kept; its 45 bases are in frame from base 1. CDR1 and CDR2 are drawn from the germline V gene: SGDLS, YYNGEE. The sample is drawn from a study of T cell repertoires in ileal Crohn's disease (dated by TCRdb to between 2017 and 2020). About the study as a whole: At the time of surgery, 30% to 45% of patients were active smokers, and the median duration of disease was 7.9 years. All patients had surgery for a complication: stricturing disease in around 61% and penetrating disease in about 39%. Postoperative therapy was given to about half of the patients, with thiopurines administered to about ten patients and anti-TNF agents administered to some 17 patients. The TCR repertoire was analysed in approximately 60 patients with Crohn's disease drawn from a prospective multicentre cohort. The study ran alongside a multicentre cohort designed to identify predictors of early endoscopic recurrence after ileocolonic resection. A Rutgeerts score above i0 was used to define endoscopic postoperative recurrence. A total of some 170 mucosal samples from roughly 60 patients were sequenced, collected from several sites on the surgical specimen as well as at postoperative endoscopy.

For commercial TCRB immunosequencing, approximately 460 nanograms of biopsy DNA were submitted for each sample. Adaptive Biotechnology amplified CDR3 regions from genomic DNA with a two-step multiplex PCR that controlled for amplification bias. Primers for every V and J gene segment were used in the first PCR, and barcodes and Illumina adapters were added in the second PCR. An Illumina instrument was used to sequence the CDR3 libraries. Per the source publication's procedure: The analysis drew on both the pipelines supplied by the vendor and custom analysis of the raw data in R/Bioconductor running R version 3.3.0. Clonality, which ranges from 0 to 1, was calculated as the inverse of the normalised Shannon entropy across all productive clones. High-frequency clones were defined as the repertoire share of the top 100 clones, retaining only clones passing a 95% confidence test. Repertoire diversity was measured with the Simpson index, and overlap between samples was measured with the Morisita-Horn index. TCRdb stores this immuneACCESS table with in-frame sequences only. Part of the clones is absent; in the studies checked, under half of the shortfall reflects unresolved V genes, and no reason is known for the rest. D and trimming come from the DNA, and the V and J calls and clone size come from that table. This sample is represented by roughly 15,000 clones; less than 85% of them were singletons. Of the sample, approximately 10% falls within the top ten clones.

Broader findings and caveats from the paper: A significantly higher proportion of clonal expansions was observed in active smokers at surgery than in non-smokers (about 25% vs 20%, p=0.02). Higher percentages of high-frequency clones at the time of surgery were linked to endoscopic recurrence, and every patient with clonality above 26.8% (18/57) had recurrence. Mucosal CD4 and CD8 T cells were sorted and sequenced only in a subgroup of patients, the size of which was not stated. Compared with CD4 T cells, sorted CD8 T cells contained more high-frequency clones, which suggests that the mucosal expansions were mostly CD8.

To be eligible, patients had to be adults with ileal or ileocolonic Crohn's disease and an indication for ileocolonic resection. Whole ileal mucosal biopsies were kept frozen at -80 degrees C prior to DNA extraction. Genomic DNA was extracted from frozen whole biopsies with a TRizol-based method and quantified on a NanoDrop 2000 spectrophotometer. Recombination connected TRBV9 to TRBJ2-2; possibly the D gene is TRBD2, per 6 matching bases. Sequencing was performed on ileal tissue. This clonotype originated in an adult with Crohn's disease. The CDR3 corresponds to CASSPSSGDTGELFF. The DNA reads as follows: TGTGCCAGCAGCCCCTCCTCGGGGGACACCGGGGAGCTGTTTTTT. This CDR3, with the reference TRBV9 and TRBJ2-2 proteins standing in past its ends, gives the full variable domain DSGVTQTPKHLITATGQRVTLRCSPRSGDLSVYWYQQSLDQGLQFLIQYYNGEERAKGNILERFSAQQFPDLHSELNLSSLELGDSALYFCASSPSSGDTGELFFGEGSRLTVL.